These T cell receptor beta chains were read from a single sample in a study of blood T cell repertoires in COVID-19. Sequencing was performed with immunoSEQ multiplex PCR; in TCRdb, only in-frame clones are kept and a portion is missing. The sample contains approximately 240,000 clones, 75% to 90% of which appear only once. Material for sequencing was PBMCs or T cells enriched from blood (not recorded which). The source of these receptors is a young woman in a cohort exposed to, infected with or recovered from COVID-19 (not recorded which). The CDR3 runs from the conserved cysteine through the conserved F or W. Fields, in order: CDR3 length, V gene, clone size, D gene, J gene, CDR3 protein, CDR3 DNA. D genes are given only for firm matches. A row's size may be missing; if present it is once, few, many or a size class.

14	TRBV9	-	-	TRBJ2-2	CASRQLLGDGELFF	TGTGCCAGCAGACAACTTCTAGGTGACGGGGAGCTGTTTTTT
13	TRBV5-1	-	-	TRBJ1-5	CASSLDSYQPQHF	TGCGCCAGCAGCTTGGACAGTTATCAGCCCCAGCATTTT
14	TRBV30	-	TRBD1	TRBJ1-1	CAWSVLTGGTEAFF	TGTGCCTGGAGTGTACTCACAGGGGGTACTGAAGCTTTCTTT
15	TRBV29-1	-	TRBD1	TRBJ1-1	CSVPGQGAMNTEAFF	TGCAGCGTTCCCGGACAGGGGGCCATGAACACTGAAGCTTTCTTT
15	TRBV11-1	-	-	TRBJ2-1	CASSFEDGSYNEQFF	TGTGCCAGCAGCTTCGAGGATGGCTCCTACAATGAGCAGTTCTTC
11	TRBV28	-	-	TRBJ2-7	CASSHTYEQYF	TGTGCCAGCAGTCATACATACGAGCAGTACTTC
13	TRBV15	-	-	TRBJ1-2	CATSRDPLYGYTF	TGTGCCACCAGCAGAGACCCCCTCTATGGCTACACCTTC
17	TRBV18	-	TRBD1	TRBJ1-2	CASSPDYPGGANYGYTF	TGTGCCAGCTCCCCAGACTACCCAGGGGGCGCAAACTATGGCTACACCTTC
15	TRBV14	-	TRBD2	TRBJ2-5	CASSRVGGVQETQYF	TGTGCCAGCAGCCGAGTGGGGGGGGTCCAAGAGACCCAGTACTTC
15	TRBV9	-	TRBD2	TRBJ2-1	CASSVTSGSYNEQFF	TGTGCCAGCAGCGTAACCAGCGGGAGCTACAATGAGCAGTTCTTC
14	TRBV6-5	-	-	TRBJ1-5	CASSDTGGNQPQHF	TGTGCCAGCAGCGATACAGGTGGGAATCAGCCCCAGCATTTT
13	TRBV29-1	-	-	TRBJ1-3	CSAGQGRGNTIYF	TGCAGCGCCGGGCAGGGGAGAGGAAACACCATATATTTT
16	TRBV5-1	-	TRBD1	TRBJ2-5	CASSLVPTGNQETQYF	TGCGCCAGCAGCTTGGTCCCGACAGGGAACCAAGAGACCCAGTACTTC
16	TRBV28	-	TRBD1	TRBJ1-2	CASRGQWGPGGYGYTF	TGTGCCAGCAGGGGACAGTGGGGCCCTGGCGGCTATGGCTACACCTTC
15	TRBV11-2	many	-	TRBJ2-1	CASSLDGGGGNEQFF	TGTGCCAGCAGCTTAGACGGGGGAGGGGGGAATGAGCAGTTCTTC
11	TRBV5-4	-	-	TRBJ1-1	CASSDRTEAFF	TGTGCCAGCAGCGACAGGACTGAAGCTTTCTTT
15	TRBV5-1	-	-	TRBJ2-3	CASKTSPTDTDTQYF	TGCGCCAGCAAGACCTCCCCCACAGACACAGATACGCAGTATTTT
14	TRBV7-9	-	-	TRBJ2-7	CASSGTSSAREQYF	TGTGCCAGCAGCGGGACATCCAGCGCCCGAGAGCAGTACTTC
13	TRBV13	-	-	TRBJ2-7	CASSLRVQGRQYF	TGTGCCAGCAGCTTAAGGGTCCAGGGAAGGCAGTACTTC
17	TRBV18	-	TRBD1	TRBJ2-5	CASSPPLGTGLTETQYF	TGTGCCAGCTCACCACCGTTGGGGACAGGACTAACGGAGACCCAGTACTTC
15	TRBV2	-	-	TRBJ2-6	CASSEGDSGANVLTF	TGTGCCAGCAGTGAAGGAGACTCTGGGGCCAACGTCCTGACTTTC
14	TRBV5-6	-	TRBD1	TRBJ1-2	CASRSTGAGYGYTF	TGTGCCAGCAGATCTACAGGGGCCGGATATGGCTACACCTTC
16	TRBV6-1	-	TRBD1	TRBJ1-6	CASSERETGNNSPLHF	TGTGCCAGCAGTGAAAGGGAGACAGGGAATAATTCACCCCTCCACTTT
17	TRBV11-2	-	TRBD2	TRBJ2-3	CASSLRASGGSTDTQYF	TGTGCCAGCAGCCTGAGGGCTAGCGGGGGTAGCACAGATACGCAGTATTTT
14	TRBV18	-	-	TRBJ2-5	CASSPRGAWETQYF	TGTGCCAGCTCACCTCGGGGGGCCTGGGAGACCCAGTACTTC
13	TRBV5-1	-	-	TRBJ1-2	CASSYGLTYGYTF	TGCGCCAGCAGCTACGGACTGACGTATGGCTACACCTTC
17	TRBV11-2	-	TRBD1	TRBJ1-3	CASTSLRGRLALNTIYF	TGTGCCAGCACCTCCTTAAGGGGGCGGTTAGCCTTGAACACCATATATTTT
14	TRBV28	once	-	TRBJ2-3	CASTPGGGTDTQYF	TGTGCCAGCACCCCCGGGGGAGGCACAGATACGCAGTATTTT
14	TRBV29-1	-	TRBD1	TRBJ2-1	CSVERDSYYNEQFF	TGCAGCGTTGAACGGGACAGTTATTACAATGAGCAGTTCTTC
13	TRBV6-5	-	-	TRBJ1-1	CASSYNTNTEAFF	TGTGCCAGCAGTTACAACACGAACACTGAAGCTTTCTTT
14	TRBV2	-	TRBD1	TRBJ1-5	CASSEGDRGQPQHF	TGTGCCAGCAGCGAGGGGGACAGGGGACAGCCCCAGCATTTT
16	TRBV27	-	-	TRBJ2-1	CASSFLGGLSYNEQFF	TGTGCCAGCAGTTTCTTGGGGGGTTTATCCTACAATGAGCAGTTCTTC
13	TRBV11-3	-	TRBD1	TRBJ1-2	CASSLTGEGGYTF	TGTGCCAGCAGCTTAACAGGGGAAGGAGGCTACACCTTC
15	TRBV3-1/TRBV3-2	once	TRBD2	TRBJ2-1	CASSQRTASGGAVFF	TGTGCCAGCAGCCAACGCACGGCTAGCGGGGGGGCCGTGTTCTTC
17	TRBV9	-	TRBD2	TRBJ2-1	CASSPTTSGASYNEQFF	TGTGCCAGCAGCCCCACGACTAGCGGGGCTTCATACAATGAGCAGTTCTTC
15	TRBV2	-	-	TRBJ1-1	CASSEALAGNTEAFF	TGTGCCAGCAGTGAAGCGCTGGCAGGGAACACTGAAGCTTTCTTT
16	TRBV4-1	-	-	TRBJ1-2	CASSPRGGANKGGYTF	TGCGCCAGCAGCCCCAGAGGGGGGGCCAACAAGGGTGGCTACACCTTC
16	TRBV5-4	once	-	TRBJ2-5	CASSWGLQVAQETQYF	TGTGCCAGCAGCTGGGGACTCCAGGTGGCACAAGAGACCCAGTACTTC
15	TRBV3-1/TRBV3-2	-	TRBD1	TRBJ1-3	CASSQWDRAGNTIYF	TGTGCCAGCAGCCAGTGGGACAGAGCTGGAAACACCATATATTTT
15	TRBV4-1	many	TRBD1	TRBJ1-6	CASSQRQGSDSPLHF	TGCGCCAGCAGCCAACGACAGGGGTCGGATTCACCCCTCCACTTT
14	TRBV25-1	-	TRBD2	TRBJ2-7	CASSEAGGTYEQYF	TGTGCCAGCAGTGAAGCGGGAGGGACCTACGAGCAGTACTTC
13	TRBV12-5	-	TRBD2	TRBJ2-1	CASGNGGEGEQFF	TGTGCTAGTGGTAACGGAGGGGAGGGAGAGCAGTTCTTC
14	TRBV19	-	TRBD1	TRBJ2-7	CASSFRDRGGEQYF	TGTGCCAGTAGTTTCCGGGACAGGGGTGGCGAGCAGTACTTC
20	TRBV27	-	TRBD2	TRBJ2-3	CASSPRTSGADFTFTDTQYF	TGTGCCAGCAGTCCACGGACTAGCGGGGCGGACTTTACTTTCACAGATACGCAGTATTTT
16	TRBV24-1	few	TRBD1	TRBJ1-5	CATSDSNRGSNQPQHF	TGTGCCACCAGTGATTCAAACAGGGGTAGCAATCAGCCCCAGCATTTT
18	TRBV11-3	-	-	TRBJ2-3	CASSSGGGIATSTDTQYF	TGTGCCAGCAGCTCGGGGGGCGGGATTGCGACTAGCACAGATACGCAGTATTTT
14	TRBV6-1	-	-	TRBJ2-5	CASSEVQGVETQYF	TGTGCCAGCAGTGAAGTACAGGGTGTAGAGACCCAGTACTTC
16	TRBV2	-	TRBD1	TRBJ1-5	CASSPRGQAQGQPQHF	TGTGCCAGCAGTCCTCGAGGACAGGCTCAGGGTCAGCCCCAGCATTTT
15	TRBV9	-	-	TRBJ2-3	CASSVAGQGLDTQYF	TGTGCCAGCAGCGTAGCGGGCCAGGGGTTAGATACGCAGTATTTT
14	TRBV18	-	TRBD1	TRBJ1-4	CASSPDRGREKLFF	TGTGCCAGCTCACCCGACAGGGGAAGGGAAAAACTGTTTTTT
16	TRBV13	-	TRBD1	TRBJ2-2	CASSETGGSRTGELFF	TGTGCCAGCAGCGAAACAGGGGGTTCTCGCACCGGGGAGCTGTTTTTT
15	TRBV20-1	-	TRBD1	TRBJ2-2	CSASSGTANTGELFF	TGCAGTGCTAGTTCGGGGACAGCAAACACCGGGGAGCTGTTTTTT
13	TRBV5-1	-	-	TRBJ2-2	CASSLAAAGELFF	TGCGCCAGCAGCTTGGCCGCGGCCGGGGAGCTGTTTTTT
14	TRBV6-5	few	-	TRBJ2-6	CASSYLAGANVLTF	TGTGCCAGCAGTTACCTGGCCGGGGCCAACGTCCTGACTTTC
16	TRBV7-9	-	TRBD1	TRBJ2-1	CASSPTPGQGGNEQFF	TGTGCCAGCAGCCCGACTCCGGGACAGGGCGGCAATGAGCAGTTCTTC
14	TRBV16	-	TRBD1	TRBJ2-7	CASSQTGLVYEQYF	TGTGCCAGCAGCCAGACAGGGCTAGTCTACGAGCAGTACTTC
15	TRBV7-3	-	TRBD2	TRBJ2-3	CASSSSGGSTDTQYF	TGTGCCAGCAGCTCTAGCGGGGGGAGCACAGATACGCAGTATTTT
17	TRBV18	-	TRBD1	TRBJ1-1	CASSPEVYRGLHTEAFF	TGTGCCAGCTCACCAGAAGTTTACAGGGGATTACACACTGAAGCTTTCTTT
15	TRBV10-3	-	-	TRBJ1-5	CAISEVPGGNQPQHF	TGTGCCATCAGTGAGGTCCCAGGGGGCAATCAGCCCCAGCATTTT